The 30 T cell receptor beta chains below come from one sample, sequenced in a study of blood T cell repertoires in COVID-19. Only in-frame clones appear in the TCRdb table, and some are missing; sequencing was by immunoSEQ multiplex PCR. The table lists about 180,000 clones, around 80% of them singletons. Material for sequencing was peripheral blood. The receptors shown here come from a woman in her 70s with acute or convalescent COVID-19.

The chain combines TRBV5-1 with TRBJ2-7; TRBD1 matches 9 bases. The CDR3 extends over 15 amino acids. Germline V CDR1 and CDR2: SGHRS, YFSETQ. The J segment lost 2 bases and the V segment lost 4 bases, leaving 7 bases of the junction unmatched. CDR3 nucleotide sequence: TGCGCCAGCAGCACCGCGGGACAGGGTCCCTACGAGCAGTACTTC. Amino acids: CASSTAGQGPYEQYF.

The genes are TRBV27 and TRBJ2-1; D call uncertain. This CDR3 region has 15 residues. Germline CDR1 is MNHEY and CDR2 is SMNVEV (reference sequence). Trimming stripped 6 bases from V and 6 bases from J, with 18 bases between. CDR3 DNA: TGTGCCAGCAGCCTACCCGGGTTAGGAAGCAATGAGCAGTTCTTC. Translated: CASSLPGLGSNEQFF.

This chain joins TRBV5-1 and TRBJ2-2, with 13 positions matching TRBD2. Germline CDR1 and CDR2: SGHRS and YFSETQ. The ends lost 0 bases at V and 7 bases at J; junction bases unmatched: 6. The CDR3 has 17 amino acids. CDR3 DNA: TGCGCCAGCAGCTTGGCCACTAGCGGGAGGGCCGGCGGGGAGCTGTTTTTT. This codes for CASSLATSGRAGGELFF. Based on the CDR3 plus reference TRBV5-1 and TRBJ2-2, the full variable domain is KAGVTQTPRYLIKTRGQQVTLSCSPISGHRSVSWYQQTPGQGLQFLFEYFSETQRNKGNFPGRFSGRQFSNSRSEMNVSTLELGDSALYLCASSLATSGRAGGELFFGEGSRLTVL.

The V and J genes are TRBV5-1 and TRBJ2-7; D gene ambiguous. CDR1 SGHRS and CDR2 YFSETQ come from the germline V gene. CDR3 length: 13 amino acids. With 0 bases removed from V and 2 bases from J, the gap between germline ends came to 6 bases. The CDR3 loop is CASSLGPTYEQYF. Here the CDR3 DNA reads TGCGCCAGCAGCTTGGGGCCAACCTACGAGCAGTACTTC.

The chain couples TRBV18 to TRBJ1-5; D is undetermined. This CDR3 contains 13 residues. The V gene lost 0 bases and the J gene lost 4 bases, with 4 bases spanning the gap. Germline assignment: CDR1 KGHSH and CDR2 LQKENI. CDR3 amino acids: CASSPPLNQPQHF. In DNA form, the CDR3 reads TGTGCCAGCTCACCACCTCTGAATCAGCCCCAGCATTTT.

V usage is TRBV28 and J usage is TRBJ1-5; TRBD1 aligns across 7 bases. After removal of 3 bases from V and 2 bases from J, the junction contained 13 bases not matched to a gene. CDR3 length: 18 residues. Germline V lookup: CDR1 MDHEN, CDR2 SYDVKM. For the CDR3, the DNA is TGTGCCAGCAGTTTTCCCCGTTGGCAGGGGGGCGGCAATCAGCCCCAGCATTTT. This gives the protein CASSFPRWQGGGNQPQHF. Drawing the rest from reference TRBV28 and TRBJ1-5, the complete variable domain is DVKVTQSSRYLVKRTGEKVFLECVQDMDHENMFWYRQDPGLGLRLIYFSYDVKMKEKGDIPEGYSVSREKKERFSLILESASTNQTSMYLCASSFPRWQGGGNQPQHFGDGTRLSIL.

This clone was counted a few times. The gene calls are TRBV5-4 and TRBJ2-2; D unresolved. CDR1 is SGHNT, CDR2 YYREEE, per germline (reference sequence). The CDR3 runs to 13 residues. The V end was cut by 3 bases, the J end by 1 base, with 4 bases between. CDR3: CASSSWNTGELFF. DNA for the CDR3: TGTGCCAGCAGCTCGTGGAACACCGGGGAGCTGTTTTTT.

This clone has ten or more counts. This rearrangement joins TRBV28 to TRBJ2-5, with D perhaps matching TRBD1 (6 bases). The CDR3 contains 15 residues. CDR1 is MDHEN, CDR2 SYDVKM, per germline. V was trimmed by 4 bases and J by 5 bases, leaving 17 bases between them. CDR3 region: CASSSPQGMVETQYF. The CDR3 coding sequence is TGTGCCAGCAGTTCGCCACAGGGAATGGTGGAGACCCAGTACTTC.

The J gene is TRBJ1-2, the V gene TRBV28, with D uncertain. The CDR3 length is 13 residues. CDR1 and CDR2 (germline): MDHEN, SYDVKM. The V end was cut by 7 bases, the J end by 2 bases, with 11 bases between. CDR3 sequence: CASTSPGNYGYTF. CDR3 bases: TGTGCCAGCACCTCCCCCGGGAACTATGGCTACACCTTC.

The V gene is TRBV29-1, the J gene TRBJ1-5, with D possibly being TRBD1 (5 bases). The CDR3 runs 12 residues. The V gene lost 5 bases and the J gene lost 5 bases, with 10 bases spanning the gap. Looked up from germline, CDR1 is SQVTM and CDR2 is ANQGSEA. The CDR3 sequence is CSVFGGDQPQHF. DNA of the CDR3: TGCAGCGTTTTCGGGGGTGATCAGCCCCAGCATTTT.

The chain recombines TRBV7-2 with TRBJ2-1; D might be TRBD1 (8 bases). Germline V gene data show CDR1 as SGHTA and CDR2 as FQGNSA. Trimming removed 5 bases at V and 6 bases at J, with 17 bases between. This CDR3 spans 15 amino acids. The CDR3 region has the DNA TGTGCCAGCAGCACTGGACAGGGAGGGTTCAATGAGCAGTTCTTC. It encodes CASSTGQGGFNEQFF.

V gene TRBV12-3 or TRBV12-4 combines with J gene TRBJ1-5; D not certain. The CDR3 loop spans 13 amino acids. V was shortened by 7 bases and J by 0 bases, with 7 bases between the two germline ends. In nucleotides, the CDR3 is TGTGCCAGCACCAAAAATAGCAATCAGCCCCAGCATTTT. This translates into CASTKNSNQPQHF.

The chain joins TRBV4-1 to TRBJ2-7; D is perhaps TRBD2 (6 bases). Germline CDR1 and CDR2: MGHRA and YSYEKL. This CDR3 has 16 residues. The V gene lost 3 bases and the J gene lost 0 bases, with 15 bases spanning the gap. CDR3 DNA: TGCGCCAGCAGCCATTTCCCGCGGGGAAGCTCCTACGAGCAGTACTTC. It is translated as CASSHFPRGSSYEQYF.

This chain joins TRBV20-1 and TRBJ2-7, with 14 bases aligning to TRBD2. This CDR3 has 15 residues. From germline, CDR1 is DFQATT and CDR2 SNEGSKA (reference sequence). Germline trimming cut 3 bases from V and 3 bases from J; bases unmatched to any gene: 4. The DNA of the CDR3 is TGCAGTGCTAGTGGGGGGACTAGCGGGAGCTACGAGCAGTACTTC. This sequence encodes CSASGGTSGSYEQYF.

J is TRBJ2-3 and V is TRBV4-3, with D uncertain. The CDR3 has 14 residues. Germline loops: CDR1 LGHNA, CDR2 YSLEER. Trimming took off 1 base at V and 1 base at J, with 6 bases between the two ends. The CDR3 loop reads CASSQAPGTDTQYF. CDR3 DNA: TGCGCCAGCAGCCAAGCTCCAGGCACAGATACGCAGTATTTT.

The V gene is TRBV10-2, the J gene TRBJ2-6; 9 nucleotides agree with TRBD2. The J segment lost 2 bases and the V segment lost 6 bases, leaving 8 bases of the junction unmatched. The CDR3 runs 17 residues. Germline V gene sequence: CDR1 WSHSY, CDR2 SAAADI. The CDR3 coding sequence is TGCGCCAGCAGGGAGGCGGGAGGGCCCCCTGGGGCCAACGTCCTGACTTTC. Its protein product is CASREAGGPPGANVLTF.

The CDR3 DNA sequence: TGTGCCAGCCGTGGGCAGGGGGATGTTCAGCCCCAGCATTTT. This translates into CASRGQGDVQPQHF. The chain combines TRBV28 with TRBJ1-5, with 7 positions matching TRBD1. The CDR3 is 14 residues long. From germline, CDR1 is MDHEN and CDR2 SYDVKM. Germline trimming cut 8 bases from V and 6 bases from J; bases unmatched to any gene: 10.

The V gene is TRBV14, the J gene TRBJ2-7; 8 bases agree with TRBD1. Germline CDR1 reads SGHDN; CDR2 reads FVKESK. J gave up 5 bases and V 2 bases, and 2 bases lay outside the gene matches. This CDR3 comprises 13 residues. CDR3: CASSQSGGHEQYF. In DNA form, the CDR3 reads TGTGCCAGCAGCCAATCAGGGGGCCACGAGCAGTACTTC. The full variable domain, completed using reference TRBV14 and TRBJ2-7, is EAGVTQFPSHSVIEKGQTVTLRCDPISGHDNLYWYRRVMGKEIKFLLHFVKESKQDESGMPNNRFLAERTGGTYSTLKVQPAELEDSGVYFCASSQSGGHEQYFGPGTRLTVT.

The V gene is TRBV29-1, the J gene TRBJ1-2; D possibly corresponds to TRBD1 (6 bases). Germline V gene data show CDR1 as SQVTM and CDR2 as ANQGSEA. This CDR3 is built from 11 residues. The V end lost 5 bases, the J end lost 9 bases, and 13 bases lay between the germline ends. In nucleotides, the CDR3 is TGCAGCGTTTACCAAACAGGGAGCTACACCTTC. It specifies CSVYQTGSYTF.

In DNA form, the CDR3 reads TGTGCCAGCAGCCCTTTTAGCGGGGAACAAGAGACCCAGTACTTC. Its protein product is CASSPFSGEQETQYF. V gene TRBV7-8 combines with J gene TRBJ2-5, with TRBD2 matching 8 bases. The CDR3 consists of 15 residues. After removal of 5 bases from V and 2 bases from J, the junction contained 7 bases not matched to a gene. Germline lookup yields CDR1 SGHVS and CDR2 FQNEAQ.

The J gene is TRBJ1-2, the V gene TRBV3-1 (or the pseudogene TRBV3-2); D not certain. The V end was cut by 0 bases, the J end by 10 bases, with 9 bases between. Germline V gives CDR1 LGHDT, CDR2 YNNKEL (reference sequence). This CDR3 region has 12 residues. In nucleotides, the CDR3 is TGTGCCAGCAGCCAAGACCCGGTCTTCTACACCTTC. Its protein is CASSQDPVFYTF.

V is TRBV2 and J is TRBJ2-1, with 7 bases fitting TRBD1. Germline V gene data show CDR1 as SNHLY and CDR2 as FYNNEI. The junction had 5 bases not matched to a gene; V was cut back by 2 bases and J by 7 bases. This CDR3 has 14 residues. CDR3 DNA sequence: TGTGCCAGCAGTGAAATCGACAGGGCTAATGAGCAGTTCTTC. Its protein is CASSEIDRANEQFF.

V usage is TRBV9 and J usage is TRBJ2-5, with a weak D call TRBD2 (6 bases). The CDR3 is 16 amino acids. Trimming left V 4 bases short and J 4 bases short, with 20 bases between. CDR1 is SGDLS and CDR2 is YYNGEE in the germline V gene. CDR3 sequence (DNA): TGTGCCAGCAGCCCCACCCCGGGTGTGGGGGGAGAGACCCAGTACTTC. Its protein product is CASSPTPGVGGETQYF.

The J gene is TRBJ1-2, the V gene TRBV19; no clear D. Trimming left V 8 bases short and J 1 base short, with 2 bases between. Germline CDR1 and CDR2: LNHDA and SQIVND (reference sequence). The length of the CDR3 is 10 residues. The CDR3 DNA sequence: TGTGCCAGTCGTAACTATGGCTACACCTTC. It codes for CASRNYGYTF.

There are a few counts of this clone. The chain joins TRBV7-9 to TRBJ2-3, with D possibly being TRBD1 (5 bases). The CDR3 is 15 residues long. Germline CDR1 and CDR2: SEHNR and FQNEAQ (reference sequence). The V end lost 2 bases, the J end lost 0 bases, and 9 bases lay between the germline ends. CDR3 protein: CASSLSRVSTDTQYF. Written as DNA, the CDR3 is TGTGCCAGCAGCTTAAGCAGGGTCAGCACAGATACGCAGTATTTT.

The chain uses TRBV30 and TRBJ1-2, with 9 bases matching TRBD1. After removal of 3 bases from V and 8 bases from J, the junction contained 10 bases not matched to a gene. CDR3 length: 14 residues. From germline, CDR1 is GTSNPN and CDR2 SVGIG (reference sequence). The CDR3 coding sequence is TGTGCCTGGAGAAAAGACAGGGGGAGTGGAGGCTACACCTTC. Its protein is CAWRKDRGSGGYTF.

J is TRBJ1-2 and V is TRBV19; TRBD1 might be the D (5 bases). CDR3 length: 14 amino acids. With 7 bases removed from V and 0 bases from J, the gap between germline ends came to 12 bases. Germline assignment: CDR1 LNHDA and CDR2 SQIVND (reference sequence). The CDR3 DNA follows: TGTGCCAGTACCGAGACAGCTCCTAACTATGGCTACACCTTC. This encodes CASTETAPNYGYTF.

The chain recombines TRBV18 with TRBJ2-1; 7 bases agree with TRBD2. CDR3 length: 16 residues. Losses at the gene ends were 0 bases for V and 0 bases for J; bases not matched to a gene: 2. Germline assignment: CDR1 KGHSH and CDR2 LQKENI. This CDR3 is CASSPPGRFSYNEQFF. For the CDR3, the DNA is TGTGCCAGCTCACCACCCGGGAGGTTCTCCTACAATGAGCAGTTCTTC.

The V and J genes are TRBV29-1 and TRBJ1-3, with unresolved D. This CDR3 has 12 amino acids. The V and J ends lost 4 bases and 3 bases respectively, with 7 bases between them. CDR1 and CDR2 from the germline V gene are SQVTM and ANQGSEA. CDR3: CSVAADGNTIYF. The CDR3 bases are TGCAGCGTTGCTGCAGATGGAAACACCATATATTTT.

DNA of the CDR3: TGCGCCAGCAGTGAGTCCGTCGGGAGTCCATACAATGAGCAGTTCTTC. It encodes CASSESVGSPYNEQFF. The chain recombines TRBV10-1 with TRBJ2-1; TRBD2 is a possible D gene (6 bases). Germline V lookup: CDR1 WNHNN, CDR2 SYGVQD (reference sequence). The V gene lost 0 bases and the J gene lost 4 bases, with 13 bases spanning the gap. The CDR3 has 16 amino acids.